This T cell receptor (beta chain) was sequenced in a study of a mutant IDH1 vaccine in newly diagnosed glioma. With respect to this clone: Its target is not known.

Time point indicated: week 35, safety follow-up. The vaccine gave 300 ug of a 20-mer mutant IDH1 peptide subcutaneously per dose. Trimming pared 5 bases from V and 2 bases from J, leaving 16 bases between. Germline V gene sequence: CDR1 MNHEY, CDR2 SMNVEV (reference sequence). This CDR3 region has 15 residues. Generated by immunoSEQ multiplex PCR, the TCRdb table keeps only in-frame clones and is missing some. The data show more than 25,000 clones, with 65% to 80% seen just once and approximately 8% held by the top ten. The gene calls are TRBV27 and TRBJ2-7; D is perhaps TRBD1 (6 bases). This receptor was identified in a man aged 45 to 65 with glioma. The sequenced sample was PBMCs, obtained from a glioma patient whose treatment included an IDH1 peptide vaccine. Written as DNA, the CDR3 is TGTGCCAGCAGTCCACAGGGAACGGGGACCTACGAGCAGTACTTC. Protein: CASSPQGTGTYEQYF.